This T cell receptor beta chain is from a study of blood T cell repertoires in COVID-19. As for the study in general: Acute and convalescent COVID-19 specimens originated in the United States, Italy and Spain. Sources were T cells, B-cell-depleted T cells, or PBMCs; the material itself was cDNA or gDNA.

TCRdb's table, derived via immunoSEQ multiplex PCR, lists solely in-frame clones and lacks some. The table records about 260,000 clones, more than 70% of them present only once. V lost 3 bases and J lost 8, with 13 bases in between. The CDR3 is 12 amino acids. Germline V gives CDR1 GTSNPN, CDR2 SVGIG (reference sequence). Two consecutive negative NP/OP PCR tests, clearance, or resolved symptoms defined Cohort 3 recovery. The chain recombines TRBV30 with TRBJ1-2; D gene unclear. The source material was PBMCs or T cells enriched from blood (not recorded which). The sequence came from a woman between 45 and 60 years old who had recovered from COVID-19. The CDR3 DNA reads TGTGCCTGGAGGAGTCAGGTCGAGGGCTACACCTTC. As protein: CAWRSQVEGYTF.